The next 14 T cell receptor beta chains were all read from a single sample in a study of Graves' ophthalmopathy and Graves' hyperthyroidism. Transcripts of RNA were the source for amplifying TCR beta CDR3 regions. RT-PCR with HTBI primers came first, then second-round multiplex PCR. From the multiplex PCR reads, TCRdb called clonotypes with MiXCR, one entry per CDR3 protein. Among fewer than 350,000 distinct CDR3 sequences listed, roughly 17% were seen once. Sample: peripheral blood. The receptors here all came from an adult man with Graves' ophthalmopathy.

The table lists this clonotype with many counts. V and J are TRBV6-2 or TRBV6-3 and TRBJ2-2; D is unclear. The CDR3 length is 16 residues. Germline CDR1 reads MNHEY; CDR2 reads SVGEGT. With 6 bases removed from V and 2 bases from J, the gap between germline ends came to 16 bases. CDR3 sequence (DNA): TGTGCCAGCAGCCTGATAGGGCTCCGCAACACCGGGGAGCTGTTTTTT. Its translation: CASSLIGLRNTGELFF.

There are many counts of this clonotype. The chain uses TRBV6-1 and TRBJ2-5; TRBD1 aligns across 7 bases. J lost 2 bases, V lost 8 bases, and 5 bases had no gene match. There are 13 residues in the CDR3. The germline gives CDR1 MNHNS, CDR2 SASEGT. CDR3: CASDLGQQETQYF. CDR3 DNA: TGTGCCAGCGACCTGGGACAGCAAGAGACCCAGTACTTC.

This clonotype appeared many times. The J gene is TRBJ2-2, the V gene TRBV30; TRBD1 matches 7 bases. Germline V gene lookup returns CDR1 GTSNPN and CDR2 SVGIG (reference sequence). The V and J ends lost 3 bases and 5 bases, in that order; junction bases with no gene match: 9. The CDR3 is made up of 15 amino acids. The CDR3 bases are TGTGCCTGGAGAACCGGGACAGTAACTACCGGGGAGCTGTTTTTT. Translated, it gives CAWRTGTVTTGELFF.

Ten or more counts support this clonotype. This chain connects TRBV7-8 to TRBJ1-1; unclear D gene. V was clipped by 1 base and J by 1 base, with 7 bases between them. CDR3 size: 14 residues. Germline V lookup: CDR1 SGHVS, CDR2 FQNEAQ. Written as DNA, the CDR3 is TGTGCCAGCAGCTTAGGTACAACGAACACTGAAGCTTTCTTT. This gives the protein CASSLGTTNTEAFF.

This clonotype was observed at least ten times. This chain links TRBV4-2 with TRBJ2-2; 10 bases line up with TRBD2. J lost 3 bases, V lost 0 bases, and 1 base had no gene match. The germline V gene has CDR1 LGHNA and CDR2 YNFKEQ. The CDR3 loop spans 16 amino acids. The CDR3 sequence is CASSQDLAGDTGELFF. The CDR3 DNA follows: TGTGCCAGCAGCCAAGATCTAGCGGGAGACACCGGGGAGCTGTTTTTT.

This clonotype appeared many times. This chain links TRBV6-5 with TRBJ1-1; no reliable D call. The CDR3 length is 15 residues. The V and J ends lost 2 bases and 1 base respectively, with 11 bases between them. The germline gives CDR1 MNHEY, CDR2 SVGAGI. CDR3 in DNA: TGTGCCAGCAGTTACCGGAATACAAGGAACACTGAAGCTTTCTTT. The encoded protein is CASSYRNTRNTEAFF.

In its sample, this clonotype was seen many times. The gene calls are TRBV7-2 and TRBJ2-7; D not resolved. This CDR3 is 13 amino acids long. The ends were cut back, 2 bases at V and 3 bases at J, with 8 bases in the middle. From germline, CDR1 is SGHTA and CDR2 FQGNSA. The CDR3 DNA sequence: TGTGCCAGCAGCTTAAGCCTCTACTACGAGCAGTACTTC. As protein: CASSLSLYYEQYF.

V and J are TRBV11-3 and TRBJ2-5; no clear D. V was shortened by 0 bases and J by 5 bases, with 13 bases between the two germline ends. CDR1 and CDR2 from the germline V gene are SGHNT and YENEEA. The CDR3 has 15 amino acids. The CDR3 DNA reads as TGTGCCAGCAGCTTAGATCCAGTCGGCGGTGAGACCCAGTACTTC. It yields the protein CASSLDPVGGETQYF.

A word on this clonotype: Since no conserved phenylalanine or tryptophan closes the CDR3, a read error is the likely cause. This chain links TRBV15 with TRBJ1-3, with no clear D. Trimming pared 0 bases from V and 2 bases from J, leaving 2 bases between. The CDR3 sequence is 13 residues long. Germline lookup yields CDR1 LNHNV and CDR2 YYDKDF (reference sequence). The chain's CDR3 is CATSREAGNTIYL. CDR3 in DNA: TGTGCCACCAGCAGAGAGGCTGGAAACACCATATATCTT.

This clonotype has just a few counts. The CDR3 DNA sequence: TGTGCCAGCAGCCAAGATCTTCAGCCCCAGCATTTT. Translation: CASSQDLQPQHF. This rearrangement joins TRBV3-1 to TRBJ1-5; D not certain. The CDR3 has 12 amino acids. CDR1 is LGHDT and CDR2 is YNNKEL in the germline V gene (reference sequence). Trimming took off 0 bases at V and 6 bases at J, with 3 bases between the two ends.

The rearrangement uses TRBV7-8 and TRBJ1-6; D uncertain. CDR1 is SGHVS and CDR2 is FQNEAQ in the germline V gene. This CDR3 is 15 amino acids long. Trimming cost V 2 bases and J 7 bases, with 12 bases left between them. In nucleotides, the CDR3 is TGTGCCAGCAGCTTATCTGGGGTTGGGAATTCACCCCTCCACTTT. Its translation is CASSLSGVGNSPLHF.

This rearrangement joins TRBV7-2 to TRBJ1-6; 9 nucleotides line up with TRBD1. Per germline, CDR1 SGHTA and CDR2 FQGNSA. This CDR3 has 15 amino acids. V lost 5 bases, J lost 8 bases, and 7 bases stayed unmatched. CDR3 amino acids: CASSPMGQGDSPLHF. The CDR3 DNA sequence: TGTGCCAGCAGCCCAATGGGACAGGGAGATTCACCCCTCCACTTT.

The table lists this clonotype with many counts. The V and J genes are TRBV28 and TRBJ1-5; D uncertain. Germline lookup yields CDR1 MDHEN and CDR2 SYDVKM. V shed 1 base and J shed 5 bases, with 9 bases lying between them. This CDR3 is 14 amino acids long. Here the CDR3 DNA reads TGTGCCAGCAGTTTATCTAGCGGGCATCAGCCCCAGCATTTT. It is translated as CASSLSSGHQPQHF. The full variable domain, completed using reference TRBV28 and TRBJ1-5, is DVKVTQSSRYLVKRTGEKVFLECVQDMDHENMFWYRQDPGLGLRLIYFSYDVKMKEKGDIPEGYSVSREKKERFSLILESASTNQTSMYLCASSLSSGHQPQHFGDGTRLSIL.

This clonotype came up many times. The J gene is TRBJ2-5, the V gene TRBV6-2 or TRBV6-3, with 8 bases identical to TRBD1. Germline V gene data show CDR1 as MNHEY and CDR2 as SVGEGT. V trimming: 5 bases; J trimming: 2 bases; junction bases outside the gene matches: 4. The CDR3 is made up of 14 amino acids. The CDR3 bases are TGTGCCAGCAGTCAATGGACAGGGCAAGAGACCCAGTACTTC. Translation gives CASSQWTGQETQYF.